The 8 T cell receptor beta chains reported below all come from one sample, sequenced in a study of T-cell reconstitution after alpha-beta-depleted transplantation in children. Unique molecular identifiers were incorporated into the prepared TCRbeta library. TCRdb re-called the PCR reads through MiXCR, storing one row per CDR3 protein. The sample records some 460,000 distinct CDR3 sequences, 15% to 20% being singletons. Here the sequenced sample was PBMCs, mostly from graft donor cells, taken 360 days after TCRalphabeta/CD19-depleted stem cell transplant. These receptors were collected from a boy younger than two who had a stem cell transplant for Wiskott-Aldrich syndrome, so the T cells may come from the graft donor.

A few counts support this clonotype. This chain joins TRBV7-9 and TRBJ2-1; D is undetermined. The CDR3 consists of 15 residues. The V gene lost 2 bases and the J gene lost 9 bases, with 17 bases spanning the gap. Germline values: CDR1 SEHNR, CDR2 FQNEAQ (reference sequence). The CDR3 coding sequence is TGTGCCAGCAGCTTACGTAAGTTTCGGAGTAGTGAGCAGTTCTTC. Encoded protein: CASSLRKFRSSEQFF.

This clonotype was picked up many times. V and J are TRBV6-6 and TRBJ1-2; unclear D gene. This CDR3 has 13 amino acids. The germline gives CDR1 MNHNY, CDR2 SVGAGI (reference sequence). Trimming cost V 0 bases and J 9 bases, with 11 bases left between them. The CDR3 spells CASSYSRFGSYTF. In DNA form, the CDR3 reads TGTGCCAGCAGTTACTCGAGGTTTGGGAGCTACACCTTC.

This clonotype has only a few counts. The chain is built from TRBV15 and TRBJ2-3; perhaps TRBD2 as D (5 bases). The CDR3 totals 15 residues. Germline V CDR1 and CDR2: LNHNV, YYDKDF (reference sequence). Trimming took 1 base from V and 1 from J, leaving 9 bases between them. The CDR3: CATSRGTLGTDTQYF. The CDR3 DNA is TGTGCCACCAGCAGAGGGACTCTGGGCACAGATACGCAGTATTTT.

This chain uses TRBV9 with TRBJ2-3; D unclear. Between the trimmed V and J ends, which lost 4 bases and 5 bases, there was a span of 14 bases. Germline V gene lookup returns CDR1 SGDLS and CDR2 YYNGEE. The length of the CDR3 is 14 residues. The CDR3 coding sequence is TGTGCCAGCAGCCCCCGGATGGGCAGAGATACGCAGTATTTT. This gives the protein CASSPRMGRDTQYF.

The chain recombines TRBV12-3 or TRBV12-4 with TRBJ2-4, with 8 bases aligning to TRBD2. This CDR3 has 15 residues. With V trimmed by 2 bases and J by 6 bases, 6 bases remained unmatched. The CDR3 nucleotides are TGTGCCAGCAGTTTAATCGCTAGCGGGCCAAACATTCAGTACTTC. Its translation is CASSLIASGPNIQYF.

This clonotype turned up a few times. DNA of the CDR3: TGTGCCAGCAGCTTATGGCCCTCATGGGACAGGGGACGCACAGATACGCAGTATTTT. Amino acids: CASSLWPSWDRGRTDTQYF. V and J are TRBV11-2 and TRBJ2-3; 10 bases are a match to TRBD1. Germline loops: CDR1 SGHAT, CDR2 FQNNGV. The CDR3 is 19 amino acids. V lost 2 bases to trimming and J lost 1 base; unmatched junction nucleotides: 12.

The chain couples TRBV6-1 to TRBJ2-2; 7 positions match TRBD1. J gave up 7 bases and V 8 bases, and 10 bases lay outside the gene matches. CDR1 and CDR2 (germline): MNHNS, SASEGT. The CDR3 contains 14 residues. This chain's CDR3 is CASSGQPLNGELFF. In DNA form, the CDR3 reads TGTGCCAGCTCGGGACAGCCGTTGAACGGGGAGCTGTTTTTT.

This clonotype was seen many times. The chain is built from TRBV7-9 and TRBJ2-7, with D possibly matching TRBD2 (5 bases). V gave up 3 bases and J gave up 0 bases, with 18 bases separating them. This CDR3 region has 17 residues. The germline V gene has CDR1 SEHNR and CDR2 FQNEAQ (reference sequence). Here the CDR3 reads CASSFRSQRSSSYEQYF. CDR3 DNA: TGTGCCAGCAGCTTTCGATCCCAGCGGAGTAGCTCCTACGAGCAGTACTTC. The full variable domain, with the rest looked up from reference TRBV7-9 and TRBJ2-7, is DTGVSQNPRHKITKRGQNVTFRCDPISEHNRLYWYRQTLGQGPEFLTYFQNEAQLEKSRLLSDRFSAERPKGSFSTLEIQRTEQGDSAMYLCASSFRSQRSSSYEQYFGPGTRLTVT.